This record covers a single TCR beta chain. The protocol was immunoSEQ multiplex PCR, while the TCRdb copy is restricted to in-frame clones and leaves out a portion. The table includes just under 250,000 clones, 70% to 90% detected once. The sample belongs to a study of blood T cell repertoires in COVID-19. This CDR3 contains 15 residues. Germline CDR1 and CDR2: SNHLY and FYNNEI. Trimming removed 3 bases at V and 2 bases at J, with 12 bases between. The sample comprised peripheral blood. This clonotype originated in a woman in her twenties or thirties who had recovered from COVID-19. V usage is TRBV2 and J usage is TRBJ2-3; D not certain. The CDR3, as DNA: TGTGCCAGCAGTGAGTTCGAGAGGTTCACAGATACGCAGTATTTT. Residues: CASSEFERFTDTQYF.